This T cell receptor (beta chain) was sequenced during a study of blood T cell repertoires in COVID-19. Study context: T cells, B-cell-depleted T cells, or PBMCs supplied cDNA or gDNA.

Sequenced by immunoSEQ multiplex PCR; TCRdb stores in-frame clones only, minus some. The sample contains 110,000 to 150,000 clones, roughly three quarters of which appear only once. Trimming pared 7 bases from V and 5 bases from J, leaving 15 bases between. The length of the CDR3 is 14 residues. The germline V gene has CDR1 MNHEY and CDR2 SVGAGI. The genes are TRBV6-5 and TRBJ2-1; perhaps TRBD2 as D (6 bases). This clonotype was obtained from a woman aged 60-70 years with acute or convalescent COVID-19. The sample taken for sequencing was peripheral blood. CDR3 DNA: TGTGCCAGCATTGCTCCGGGACTCCACAATGAGCAGTTCTTC. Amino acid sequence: CASIAPGLHNEQFF.